The next 17 T cell receptor beta chains were all read from a single sample in a study of vaccination and CD4 T cells after COVID-19. Sequenced with the Oncomine TCR Beta short-read assay was DNA taken from cultured CD4+ T cells. Each CDR3 protein is one row after TCRdb ran MiXCR on the PCR reads. This sample carries around 9,000 distinct CDR3 sequences, around 57% of them seen once, and the ten largest clones take about 7.4%. Treatment in this sample: approximately 10-day PBMC culture with coronavirus spike peptide pools or control peptides (ViraFEST assay). Antigen specificity for these receptors is unknown. Sequenced input: CD4+ T cells from blood, cultured in vitro. The receptors come from a human donor who had recovered from COVID-19.

V is TRBV19 and J is TRBJ1-1, with D unresolved. Germline V CDR1 and CDR2: LNHDA, SQIVND (reference sequence). V lost 6 bases and J 9 bases, leaving 20 bases between the germline ends. There are 14 residues in the CDR3. CDR3 residues: CASSPYGVKRKAFF. Here the CDR3 DNA reads TGTGCCAGTAGCCCGTACGGGGTGAAGAGGAAAGCTTTCTTT.

This clonotype turned up a few times. CDR3 in DNA: TGCAGTGCTAGAGAGTGGTCCTACAATGAGCAGTTCTTC. It translates to CSAREWSYNEQFF. This chain connects TRBV20-1 to TRBJ2-1; D gene ambiguous. The V gene lost 0 bases and the J gene lost 1 base, with 4 bases spanning the gap. The CDR3 consists of 13 residues. Germline CDR1 reads DFQATT; CDR2 reads SNEGSKA (reference sequence).

The V gene is TRBV10-1, the J gene TRBJ1-5, with 8 bases aligning to TRBD1. CDR1 and CDR2 from the germline V gene are WNHNN and SYGVQD (reference sequence). The trim removed 8 bases at V and 7 bases at J, leaving 13 bases unmatched. The CDR3 has 15 amino acids. CDR3 coding DNA: TGCGCCAGCTGGGGAAGGGACAGGCCAGGGCAGCCCCAGCATTTT. Its protein is CASWGRDRPGQPQHF.

Comment on this clonotype: A junction boundary mismatches the germline segment, possibly from a read error. The chain links TRBV11-2 to TRBJ1-2; no firm D call. Germline CDR1 reads SGHAT; CDR2 reads FQNNGV. The CDR3 is made up of 13 amino acids. This CDR3 reads CAGSPSGPYGYTF. As DNA, the CDR3 is TGTGCCGGCAGCCCTTCGGGCCCCTATGGCTACACCTTC.

This chain connects TRBV20-1 to TRBJ2-3, with 9 bases fitting TRBD2. The CDR3 is made up of 17 amino acids. Germline CDR1 DFQATT, CDR2 SNEGSKA (reference sequence). V shed 1 base, J shed 2 bases, and the junction held 10 bases outside the gene matches. DNA of the CDR3: TGCAGTGCTAGAGGTGGTCTAGCGGGGCCAATCACAGATACGCAGTATTTT. Protein sequence: CSARGGLAGPITDTQYF.

By share of the sample, this clonotype is medium-sized. The chain carries TRBV19 and TRBJ2-3; 8 bases map to TRBD1. Germline assignment: CDR1 LNHDA and CDR2 SQIVND (reference sequence). With V trimmed by 7 bases and J by 2 bases, 8 bases remained unmatched. The CDR3 is made up of 15 amino acids. This CDR3 reads CASMGGQDFTDTQYF. In DNA, the CDR3 is TGTGCCAGTATGGGGGGACAGGACTTCACAGATACGCAGTATTTT.

The J gene is TRBJ1-1, the V gene TRBV19; 10 nucleotides align to TRBD1. CDR1 is LNHDA and CDR2 is SQIVND in the germline V gene (reference sequence). V was pared by 4 bases and J by 3 bases, with 5 bases of the junction left unmatched. The CDR3 is 15 amino acids. The CDR3 DNA reads TGTGCCAGTAGTAGGGGGACAGGGGTGGACACTGAAGCTTTCTTT. Translating it yields CASSRGTGVDTEAFF.

This chain links TRBV27 with TRBJ1-1, with 7 bases matching TRBD1. V lost 0 bases to trimming and J lost 1 base; unmatched junction nucleotides: 5. The CDR3 length is 16 residues. In germline, CDR1 is MNHEY, CDR2 SMNVEV (reference sequence). CDR3 protein: CASSLSTGLRNTEAFF. The CDR3 nucleotides are TGTGCCAGCAGTTTATCGACAGGGTTGAGGAACACTGAAGCTTTCTTT.

This clonotype is medium-sized (0.01 to 0.1%). This chain connects TRBV20-1 to TRBJ2-5; 14 positions agree with TRBD2. The CDR3 has 14 amino acids. V was pared by 6 bases and J by 5 bases, with 5 bases of the junction left unmatched. The germline V gene encodes CDR1 DFQATT and CDR2 SNEGSKA (reference sequence). CDR3 protein: CSAKTSGRGETQYF. Here the CDR3 DNA reads TGCAGTGCGAAGACTAGCGGGAGGGGGGAGACCCAGTACTTC.

V usage is TRBV6-1 and J usage is TRBJ2-3; 13 bases map to TRBD2. The CDR3 consists of 16 residues. Germline CDR1 and CDR2: MNHNS and SASEGT. Unmatched junction bases numbered 2, after V lost 5 bases and J lost 0 bases. The CDR3 loop is CASSLGLAGSTDTQYF. CDR3 DNA: TGTGCCAGCAGTCTGGGACTAGCGGGGAGCACAGATACGCAGTATTTT.

The chain has TRBV2 and TRBJ2-7, with D hard to call. The CDR3 has 10 amino acids. V was clipped by 6 bases and J by 3 bases, with 3 bases between them. Per germline, CDR1 SNHLY and CDR2 FYNNEI. The CDR3 coding sequence is TGTGCCAGCAGGGTCTACGAGCAGTACTTC. Protein: CASRVYEQYF.

The table lists this clonotype with a few counts. V gene TRBV20-1 combines with J gene TRBJ1-5; perhaps TRBD1 as D (5 bases). Germline V gene sequence: CDR1 DFQATT, CDR2 SNEGSKA (reference sequence). The CDR3 consists of 14 residues. Trimming pared 5 bases from V and 3 bases from J, leaving 14 bases between. The CDR3, as DNA: TGCAGTGCTGGGGGTAGGGGTATCAATCAGCCCCAGCATTTT. This gives the protein CSAGGRGINQPQHF.

This clonotype showed up just once. The chain carries TRBV5-4 and TRBJ1-1; TRBD1 is a possible D gene (5 bases). Germline V gives CDR1 SGHNT, CDR2 YYREEE (reference sequence). The CDR3 has 14 residues. Trimming left V 4 bases short and J 11 bases short, with 21 bases between. The CDR3 spells CASSKTEGISRAFF. The CDR3 bases are TGTGCCAGCAGCAAAACCGAGGGGATTTCGAGGGCTTTCTTT.

This clonotype was counted between two and nine times. The rearrangement links TRBV20-1 to TRBJ1-1, with TRBD1 matching over 8 bases. Germline V gives CDR1 DFQATT, CDR2 SNEGSKA (reference sequence). This CDR3 comprises 14 residues. The ends lost 2 bases at V and 1 base at J; junction bases unmatched: 3. CDR3 coding DNA: TGCAGTGCTAGAAGACAGGGGACGAACACTGAAGCTTTCTTT. Its protein is CSARRQGTNTEAFF.

The chain couples TRBV6-5 to TRBJ1-5; D perhaps matches TRBD1 (6 bases). Per germline, CDR1 MNHEY and CDR2 SVGAGI. The CDR3 covers 14 residues. Trimming stripped 4 bases from V and 1 base from J, with 8 bases between. This chain's CDR3 is CASSSGQSNQPQHF. The CDR3 bases are TGTGCCAGCAGTTCCGGACAGAGCAATCAGCCCCAGCATTTT.

The table lists this clonotype with a few counts. The chain uses TRBV20-1 and TRBJ2-2, with 7 nucleotides matching TRBD1. Losses at the gene ends were 0 bases for V and 7 bases for J; bases not matched to a gene: 8. The CDR3 covers 15 residues. Germline V CDR1 and CDR2: DFQATT, SNEGSKA (reference sequence). The DNA for the CDR3 is TGCAGTGCTAGAGATCAAGGGGGCTTGGGCGGGGAGCTGTTTTTT. As protein: CSARDQGGLGGELFF.

The V gene is TRBV7-3, the J gene TRBJ2-1; 13 bases match TRBD2. Germline trimming cut 5 bases from V and 3 bases from J; bases unmatched to any gene: 7. Germline CDR1 is SGHTA and CDR2 is FQGTGA. This CDR3 is 17 amino acids long. The CDR3 sequence: CASSPGGLAGIYNEQFF. The DNA of the CDR3 is TGTGCCAGCAGCCCCGGGGGACTAGCGGGAATCTACAATGAGCAGTTCTTC.